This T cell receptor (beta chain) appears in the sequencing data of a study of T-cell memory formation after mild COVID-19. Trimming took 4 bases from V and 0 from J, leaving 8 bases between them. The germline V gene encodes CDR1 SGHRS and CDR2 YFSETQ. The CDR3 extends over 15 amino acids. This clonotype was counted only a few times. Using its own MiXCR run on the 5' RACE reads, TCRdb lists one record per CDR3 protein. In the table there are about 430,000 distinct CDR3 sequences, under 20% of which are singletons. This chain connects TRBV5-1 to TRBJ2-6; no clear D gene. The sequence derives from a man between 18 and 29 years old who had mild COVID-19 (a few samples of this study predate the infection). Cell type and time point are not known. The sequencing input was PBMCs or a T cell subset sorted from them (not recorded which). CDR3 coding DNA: TGCGCCAGCAGCCCCCGCACCTCTGGGGCCAACGTCCTGACTTTC. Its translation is CASSPRTSGANVLTF.